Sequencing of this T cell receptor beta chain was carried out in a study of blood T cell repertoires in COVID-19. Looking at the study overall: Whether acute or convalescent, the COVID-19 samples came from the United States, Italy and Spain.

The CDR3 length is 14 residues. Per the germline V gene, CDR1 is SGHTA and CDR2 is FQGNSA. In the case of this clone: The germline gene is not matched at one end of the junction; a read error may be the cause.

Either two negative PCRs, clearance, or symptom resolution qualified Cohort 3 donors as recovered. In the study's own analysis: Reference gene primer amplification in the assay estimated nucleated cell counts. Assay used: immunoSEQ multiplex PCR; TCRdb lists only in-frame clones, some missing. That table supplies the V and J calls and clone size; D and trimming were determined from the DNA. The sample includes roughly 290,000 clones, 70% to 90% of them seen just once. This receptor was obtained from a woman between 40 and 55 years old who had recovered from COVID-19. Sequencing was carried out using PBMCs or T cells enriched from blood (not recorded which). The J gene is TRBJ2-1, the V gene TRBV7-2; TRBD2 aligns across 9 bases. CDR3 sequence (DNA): TGTGCCAGCACCCTGTCGTATGGCGGGAGGGCCCCCCTCTTC. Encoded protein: CASTLSYGGRAPLF.